Following are 8 T cell receptor beta chains from one sample sequenced in a study of blood T cell repertoires in COVID-19. Method: immunoSEQ multiplex PCR; TCRdb's copy keeps in-frame clones and lacks some. The table includes some 150,000 clones, about 86% detected once. The specimen sequenced was peripheral blood. These receptors all stem from a human donor in a cohort sampled during active COVID-19.

This clone was counted once. V usage is TRBV5-1 and J usage is TRBJ2-2; the D gene is possibly TRBD2 (5 bases). Between the trimmed V and J ends, which lost 7 bases and 0 bases, there was a span of 13 bases. CDR1 and CDR2 (germline): SGHRS, YFSETQ. CDR3 length: 15 residues. DNA of the CDR3: TGCGCCAGCGGCTGGACTGCACCGAACACCGGGGAGCTGTTTTTT. Amino acid sequence: CASGWTAPNTGELFF.

The V call is TRBV18, the J call TRBJ1-2; D unclear. V lost 0 bases and J lost 8, with 13 bases in between. The germline gives CDR1 KGHSH, CDR2 LQKENI. The CDR3 contains 14 residues. The CDR3 reads CASSPPVSAGGYTF. The CDR3 nucleotides read TGTGCCAGCTCACCACCGGTATCCGCGGGGGGCTACACCTTC.

The CDR3 region has the DNA TGTGCCATCAGTGAGTCGAGCGGGGACCAAGAGACCCAGTACTTC. Translation: CAISESSGDQETQYF. The chain joins TRBV10-3 to TRBJ2-5; 7 bases match TRBD2. The junction had 1 base not matched to a gene; V was cut back by 0 bases and J by 0 bases. CDR1 and CDR2 (germline): ENHRY, SYGVKD. This CDR3 contains 15 residues.

This sequence joins TRBV7-9 and TRBJ1-3, with no clear D. V was clipped by 1 base and J by 0 bases, with 13 bases between them. Germline V gene data show CDR1 as SEHNR and CDR2 as FQNEAQ (reference sequence). The CDR3 has 17 amino acids. In DNA form, the CDR3 reads TGTGCCAGCAGCTTAGAGTTCTGGCCTTCCTCTGGAAACACCATATATTTT. Translated: CASSLEFWPSSGNTIYF.

This rearrangement joins TRBV19 to TRBJ2-7, with D perhaps matching TRBD1 (5 bases). Deletions cut 6 bases from V and 2 bases from J, with 11 bases between. The CDR3 totals 13 residues. Germline CDR1 LNHDA, CDR2 SQIVND (reference sequence). In DNA form, the CDR3 reads TGTGCCAGTAGGGCTCCAGGGACCTACGAGCAGTACTTC. As protein: CASRAPGTYEQYF. The complete variable domain, with remaining parts taken from reference TRBV19 and TRBJ2-7, reads DGGITQSPKYLFRKEGQNVTLSCEQNLNHDAMYWYRQDPGQGLRLIYYSQIVNDFQKGDIAEGYSVSREKKESFPLTVTSAQKNPTAFYLCASRAPGTYEQYFGPGTRLTVT.

The CDR3 here is CASSVGGGGMNTGELFF. CDR3 DNA sequence: TGTGCCAGCAGCGTAGGCGGGGGGGGCATGAACACCGGGGAGCTGTTTTTT. The chain links TRBV9 to TRBJ2-2; 9 nucleotides match TRBD2. CDR1 is SGDLS and CDR2 is YYNGEE in the germline V gene. The CDR3 extends over 17 amino acids. Trimming at V came to 0 bases and at J to 1 base, leaving 4 bases not matched to a gene.

The chain uses TRBV5-1 and TRBJ2-3; TRBD1 matches at 8 bases. Unmatched junction bases numbered 7, after V lost 7 bases and J lost 3 bases. The CDR3 extends over 14 amino acids. The germline gives CDR1 SGHRS, CDR2 YFSETQ. The CDR3 protein is CASQDRVGTDTQYF. In nucleotides, the CDR3 is TGCGCCAGCCAGGACAGGGTAGGGACAGATACGCAGTATTTT. The variable domain in full, with the rest retrieved from reference TRBV5-1 and TRBJ2-3, is KAGVTQTPRYLIKTRGQQVTLSCSPISGHRSVSWYQQTPGQGLQFLFEYFSETQRNKGNFPGRFSGRQFSNSRSEMNVSTLELGDSALYLCASQDRVGTDTQYFGPGTRLTVL.

The CDR3 coding sequence is TGTGCCAGCAGTACGTCTTACGGACAGGGTAGGACAGATACGCAGTATTTT. Translation: CASSTSYGQGRTDTQYF. The J gene is TRBJ2-3, the V gene TRBV6-2 or TRBV6-3, with 8 bases identical to TRBD1. The CDR3 contains 17 residues. Per the germline V gene, CDR1 is MNHEY and CDR2 is SVGEGT. V was clipped by 5 bases and J by 3 bases; unmatched bases: 13.